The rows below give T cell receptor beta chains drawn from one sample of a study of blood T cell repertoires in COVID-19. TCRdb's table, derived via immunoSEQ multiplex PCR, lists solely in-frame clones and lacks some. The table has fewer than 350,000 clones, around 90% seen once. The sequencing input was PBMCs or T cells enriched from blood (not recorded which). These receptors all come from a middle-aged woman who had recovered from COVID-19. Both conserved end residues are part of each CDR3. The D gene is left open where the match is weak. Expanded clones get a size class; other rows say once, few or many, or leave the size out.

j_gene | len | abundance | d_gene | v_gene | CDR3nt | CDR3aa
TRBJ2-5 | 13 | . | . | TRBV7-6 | TGTGCCAGCAGCTTTTTGAGGCAAGAGACCCAGTACTTC | CASSFLRQETQYF
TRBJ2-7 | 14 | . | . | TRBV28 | TGTGCCAGCACCGAACACAGGGCACCCTACGAGCAGTACTTC | CASTEHRAPYEQYF
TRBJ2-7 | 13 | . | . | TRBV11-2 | TGTGCCAGCAGCTTAGACCGGAGTAGCGAGCAGTACTTC | CASSLDRSSEQYF
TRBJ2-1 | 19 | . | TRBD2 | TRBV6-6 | TGTGCCAGCAGTCTCATGGGACTAGCGGGCGCATCCTCCTACAATGAGCAGTTCTTC | CASSLMGLAGASSYNEQFF
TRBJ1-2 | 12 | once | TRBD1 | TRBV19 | TGTGCCAGTAGTATAGCGGACAGGGCCCACACCTTC | CASSIADRAHTF
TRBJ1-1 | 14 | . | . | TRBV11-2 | TGTGCCAGCAGCTTAGGGGGACACCTAACTGAAGCTTTCTTT | CASSLGGHLTEAFF
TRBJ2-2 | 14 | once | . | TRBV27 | TGTGCCAGCAGCCCCCGCGGGTGGACCGGGGAGCTGTTTTTT | CASSPRGWTGELFF
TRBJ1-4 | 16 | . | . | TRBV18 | TGTGCCAGCTCAATTGGACAGACAACAACTAATGAAAAACTGTTTTTT | CASSIGQTTTNEKLFF
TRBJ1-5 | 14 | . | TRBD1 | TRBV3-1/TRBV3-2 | TGTGCCAGCAGCCCCGGACAGGGCAATCAGCCCCAGCATTTT | CASSPGQGNQPQHF
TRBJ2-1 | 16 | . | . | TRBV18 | TGTGCCAGCTCACCCCGTCAGGGTGGCGGTTTTAATGAGCAGTTCTTC | CASSPRQGGGFNEQFF
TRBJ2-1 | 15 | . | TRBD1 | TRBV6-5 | TGTGCCAGCAGCCCGACAGGGTCCGGGTACAATGAGCAGTTCTTC | CASSPTGSGYNEQFF